Here is one T cell receptor (beta chain) with its context. No antigen is known for it. TCRdb keeps only in-frame clones here, not all; method: immunoSEQ multiplex PCR. The data show 90,000 to 120,000 clones, roughly 87% seen once. The data were obtained in a study of T cell responses to AZD1222 COVID-19 vaccine. As for the study in general: Pooling covered second doses at about 4 or about 12 weeks. The study, taken as a whole, reports: The donor group comprised mostly white British people and more females; the analysis possibly underestimated clonal diversity. Recipients of AZD1222 seropositive at baseline numbered only 5 to 7. Along spike, vaccine-associated CD4 TCRs were found throughout, with dominance at 160-218 and 743-854.

The V and J ends lost 4 bases and 6 bases respectively, with 19 bases between them. In germline, CDR1 is MGHRA, CDR2 YSYEKL. This CDR3 region has 16 residues. The sequenced sample was peripheral blood, obtained on day 0 of AZD1222 vaccination. This sequence originates from an adult in good health. The rearrangement links TRBV4-1 to TRBJ1-5, with D possibly TRBD1 on 5 matching bases. The CDR3 nucleotides are TGCGCCAGCAGCCCGGTGTCAGGGTCGGGAAGTCAGCCCCAGCATTTT. As protein: CASSPVSGSGSQPQHF.